This is a list of T cell receptor beta chains from one sample in a study of cytomegalovirus exposure and HLA in healthy donors. This table comes from immunoSEQ multiplex PCR, and its TCRdb copy is limited to in-frame clones, with some not included. This table has under 150,000 clones, around 76% appearing once. Sequenced input: PBMCs. The receptor set was obtained from a woman aged 50 to 60 in good health and CMV-seronegative. CDR3s leave out the opening cysteine and the closing phenylalanine or tryptophan. The size of a clone is reported for some rows only, either as once, few or many, or as a class for expanded clones.

clone_size: NA; v_call: TRBV18; cdr3_aa: ASSVGDGYI
clone_size: NA; v_call: TRBV4-1; cdr3_aa: ASSQGRTPDQPQH
clone_size: NA; v_call: TRBV5-1; cdr3_aa: ASSPDTMTAKETQY
clone_size: NA; v_call: TRBV19; cdr3_aa: ASSISMNTEAF
clone_size: NA; v_call: TRBV7-9; cdr3_aa: ASSSQGPSTDTQY
clone_size: once; v_call: TRBV30; cdr3_aa: ACYRGNTIY
clone_size: few; v_call: TRBV19; cdr3_aa: ASTKAGGRSEQY
clone_size: NA; v_call: TRBV10-2; cdr3_aa: ASSAGGTGNSPLH
clone_size: NA; v_call: TRBV7-9; cdr3_aa: ASSLAGGENEKLF
clone_size: few; v_call: TRBV2; cdr3_aa: ASSEMRDSGNTIY
clone_size: few; v_call: TRBV25-1; cdr3_aa: ASSEDRGTSNEKLF
clone_size: NA; v_call: TRBV5-1; cdr3_aa: ASSGTGTSLSEQY
clone_size: NA; v_call: TRBV7-8; cdr3_aa: ASSLDARVNNQPQH
clone_size: few; v_call: TRBV23-1; cdr3_aa: ASSQSKGAIGNEQF
clone_size: NA; v_call: TRBV5-1; cdr3_aa: ASSLWGEATNEKLF
clone_size: once; v_call: TRBV5-6; cdr3_aa: ASSLGGSGQF
clone_size: few; v_call: TRBV5-6; cdr3_aa: ASRRGTGGYEAF
clone_size: NA; v_call: TRBV7-2; cdr3_aa: ASSFGGGVDETQY
clone_size: NA; v_call: TRBV15; cdr3_aa: ATSPGTPNTGELF
clone_size: NA; v_call: TRBV6-5; cdr3_aa: ASRDTGVSNEKLF
clone_size: once; v_call: TRBV19; cdr3_aa: ASSLAPGTGVIGDTEAF
clone_size: few; v_call: TRBV6-5; cdr3_aa: ASSNGQMNTEAF
clone_size: NA; v_call: TRBV9; cdr3_aa: ASSVDVRDSGANVLT
clone_size: few; v_call: TRBV19; cdr3_aa: ASSRTKTSSYNEQF
clone_size: NA; v_call: TRBV4-3; cdr3_aa: ASSQGGGYTDTQY
clone_size: few; v_call: TRBV6-1; cdr3_aa: ASSVDRSNTEAF
clone_size: once; v_call: TRBV2; cdr3_aa: ASREQTGSQETQY
clone_size: NA; v_call: TRBV19; cdr3_aa: ATATGGEIYEQY
clone_size: NA; v_call: TRBV6-5; cdr3_aa: ASSAGQGVAQPQH
clone_size: NA; v_call: TRBV4-3; cdr3_aa: ASSQDNGRTSGRRDEQF
clone_size: NA; v_call: TRBV28; cdr3_aa: ASSFSGSSYNEQF
clone_size: NA; v_call: TRBV28; cdr3_aa: ASSLGGQGGDTQY
clone_size: NA; v_call: TRBV28; cdr3_aa: ASRDRVMNTEAF
clone_size: NA; v_call: TRBV27; cdr3_aa: ASSGGHSNQPQH
clone_size: NA; v_call: TRBV27; cdr3_aa: ASSLLAGGPTDTQY
clone_size: NA; v_call: TRBV12-5; cdr3_aa: ASGLGQGGGLGLGKLF
clone_size: NA; v_call: TRBV2; cdr3_aa: ASSQQGGKETQY
clone_size: NA; v_call: TRBV4-3; cdr3_aa: ASSPDRATGELF
clone_size: NA; v_call: TRBV2; cdr3_aa: ASSEVSGFGSGANVLT
clone_size: NA; v_call: TRBV4-2; cdr3_aa: ASNVLAGGPNTGELF
clone_size: few; v_call: TRBV7-9; cdr3_aa: SSSFSGLRAYNEQF
clone_size: NA; v_call: TRBV5-1; cdr3_aa: ASSPIGSTANSNQPQH
clone_size: NA; v_call: TRBV4-1; cdr3_aa: ASSQGDRGNQPQH
clone_size: NA; v_call: TRBV5-1; cdr3_aa: ASSTQARGTGELF
clone_size: NA; v_call: TRBV10-3; cdr3_aa: ATAWTSGSPGELF
clone_size: few; v_call: TRBV7-9; cdr3_aa: ASSSYRAGTEAF
clone_size: few; v_call: TRBV28; cdr3_aa: ASSLEDRSYGYT
clone_size: NA; v_call: TRBV7-9; cdr3_aa: ASSLAGGNEQF
clone_size: NA; v_call: TRBV4-2; cdr3_aa: ASSPLVGSEAF
clone_size: NA; v_call: TRBV7-3; cdr3_aa: ASSPDRGRMTEAF
clone_size: NA; v_call: TRBV7-9; cdr3_aa: AAALTGSGANVLT
clone_size: NA; v_call: TRBV7-3; cdr3_aa: ASSSVMDTQY
clone_size: few; v_call: TRBV30; cdr3_aa: AWEGSDYGYT
clone_size: NA; v_call: TRBV9; cdr3_aa: ASSSHLGTSGTDTQY
clone_size: NA; v_call: TRBV6-1; cdr3_aa: ASSDVGGPGGNTIY
clone_size: NA; v_call: TRBV30; cdr3_aa: ASPLGVGYT
clone_size: NA; v_call: TRBV7-2; cdr3_aa: ASSLTGPGYT
clone_size: NA; v_call: TRBV5-1; cdr3_aa: ASSSGTGDWELF